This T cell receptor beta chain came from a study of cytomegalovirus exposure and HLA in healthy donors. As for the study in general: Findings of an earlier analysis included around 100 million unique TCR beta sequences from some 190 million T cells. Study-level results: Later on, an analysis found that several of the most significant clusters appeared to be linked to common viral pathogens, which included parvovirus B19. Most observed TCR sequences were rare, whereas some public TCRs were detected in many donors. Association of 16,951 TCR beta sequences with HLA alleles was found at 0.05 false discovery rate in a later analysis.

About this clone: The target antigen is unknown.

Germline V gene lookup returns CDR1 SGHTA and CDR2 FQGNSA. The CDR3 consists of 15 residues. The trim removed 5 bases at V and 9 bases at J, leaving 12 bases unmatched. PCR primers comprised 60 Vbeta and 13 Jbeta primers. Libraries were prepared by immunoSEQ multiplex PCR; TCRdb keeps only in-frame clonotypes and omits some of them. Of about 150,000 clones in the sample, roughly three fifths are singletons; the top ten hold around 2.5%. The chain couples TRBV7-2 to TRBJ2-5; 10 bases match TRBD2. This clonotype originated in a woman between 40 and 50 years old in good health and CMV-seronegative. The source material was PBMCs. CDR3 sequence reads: CASSPPGTSARAQYF. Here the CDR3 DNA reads TGTGCCAGCAGCCCCCCGGGGACTAGCGCCCGGGCCCAGTACTTC.